A selection of T cell receptor beta chains follows, all from one sample in a study of cytomegalovirus exposure and HLA in healthy donors. Clones were read by immunoSEQ multiplex PCR, and TCRdb kept only the in-frame ones, dropping some. The sample gives around 130,000 clones, 70% to 90% of which show up once; roughly 1.7% is in the top ten. What was sequenced was PBMCs. The receptors stem from a boy aged 5-17 years in good health and CMV-seronegative. The CDR3 runs from the conserved cysteine through the conserved F or W. D genes are given only for firm matches.

v_gene: TRBV27
j_gene: TRBJ2-1
d_gene: TRBD2
CDR3aa: CASREGTSISHNEQFF

v_gene: TRBV4-2
j_gene: TRBJ2-1
d_gene: TRBD2
CDR3aa: CASRPRLAGVDNEQFF

v_gene: TRBV2
j_gene: TRBJ2-7
d_gene: TRBD2
CDR3aa: CASRLAEQYF

v_gene: TRBV7-9
j_gene: TRBJ2-7
d_gene: TRBD2
CDR3aa: CASSLGGGSYEQYF

v_gene: TRBV7-2
j_gene: TRBJ1-2
d_gene: TRBD1
CDR3aa: CASSFTPSQGGNYGYTF

v_gene: TRBV5-1
j_gene: TRBJ2-5
d_gene: TRBD2
CDR3aa: CASSPVASGLQYF

v_gene: TRBV6-1
j_gene: TRBJ1-6
d_gene: TRBD1
CDR3aa: CASSEPGGNSPLHF

v_gene: TRBV5-1
j_gene: TRBJ1-1
d_gene: -
CDR3aa: CASSSSGNTEAFF

v_gene: TRBV21-1
j_gene: TRBJ1-2
d_gene: -
CDR3aa: CASSKGGEDGYTF

v_gene: TRBV4-1
j_gene: TRBJ2-7
d_gene: -
CDR3aa: CASSQDRYEQYF

v_gene: TRBV7-9
j_gene: TRBJ1-2
d_gene: TRBD1
CDR3aa: CASSKPGQGPYGYTF

v_gene: TRBV19
j_gene: TRBJ2-7
d_gene: -
CDR3aa: CASSLVGNTYEQYF

v_gene: TRBV6-4
j_gene: TRBJ2-2
d_gene: TRBD1
CDR3aa: CASSVQGVNTGELFF

v_gene: TRBV2
j_gene: TRBJ2-5
d_gene: TRBD2
CDR3aa: CASKAGLAVQETQYF

v_gene: TRBV9
j_gene: TRBJ1-1
d_gene: -
CDR3aa: CASSVAEPGAEAFF

v_gene: TRBV27
j_gene: TRBJ2-5
d_gene: TRBD1
CDR3aa: CASSRDRGVETQYF

v_gene: TRBV4-3
j_gene: TRBJ2-7
d_gene: TRBD1
CDR3aa: CASSQDLRTGKYEQYF

v_gene: TRBV7-2
j_gene: TRBJ2-2
d_gene: TRBD1
CDR3aa: CASLWDRTGSTGELFF

v_gene: TRBV4-3
j_gene: TRBJ2-1
d_gene: -
CDR3aa: CASSQVSYEQFF

v_gene: TRBV5-4
j_gene: TRBJ2-5
d_gene: -
CDR3aa: CASSPSERIQETQYF

v_gene: TRBV29-1
j_gene: TRBJ2-5
d_gene: -
CDR3aa: CSVGALRETQYF

v_gene: TRBV12-5
j_gene: TRBJ2-1
d_gene: TRBD2
CDR3aa: CASGLVLGSGGALSYNEQFF

v_gene: TRBV10-3
j_gene: TRBJ1-1
d_gene: TRBD1
CDR3aa: CAISDPDRGRAEAFF